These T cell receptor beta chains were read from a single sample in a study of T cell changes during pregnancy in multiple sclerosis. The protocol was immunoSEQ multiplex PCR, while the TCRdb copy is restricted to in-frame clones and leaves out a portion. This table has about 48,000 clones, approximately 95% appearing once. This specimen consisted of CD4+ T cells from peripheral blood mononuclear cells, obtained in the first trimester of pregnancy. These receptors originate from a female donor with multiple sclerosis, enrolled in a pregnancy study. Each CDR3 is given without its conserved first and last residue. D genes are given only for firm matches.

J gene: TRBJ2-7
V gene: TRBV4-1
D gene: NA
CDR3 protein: ASSQDRGFLGEQY

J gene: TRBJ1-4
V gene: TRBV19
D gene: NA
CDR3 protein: ASSIGQRIVEKLF

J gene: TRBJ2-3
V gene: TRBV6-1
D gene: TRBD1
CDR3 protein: ASSLTGGTTDTQY

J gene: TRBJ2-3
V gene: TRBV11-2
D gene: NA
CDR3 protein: ASSLTGGSTDTQY

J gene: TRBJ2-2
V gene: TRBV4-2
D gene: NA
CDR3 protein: ASSQESGYANTGELF

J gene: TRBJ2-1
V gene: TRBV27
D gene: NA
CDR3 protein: ARDLGASEQF

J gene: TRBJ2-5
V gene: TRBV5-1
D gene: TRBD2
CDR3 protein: ASSPVAGTETQY

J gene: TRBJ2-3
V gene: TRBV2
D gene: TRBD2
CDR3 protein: ASSVLAGVTDTQY

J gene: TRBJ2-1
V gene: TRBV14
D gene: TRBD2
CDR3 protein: ASSLRRTSGMTNEQF

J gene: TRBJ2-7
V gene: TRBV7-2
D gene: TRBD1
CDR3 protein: ASSPRQGAIYEQY

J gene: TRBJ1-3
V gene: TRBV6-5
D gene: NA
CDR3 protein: ACTRGTGNTIY

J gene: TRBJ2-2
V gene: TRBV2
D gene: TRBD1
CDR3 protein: ASVWGQGNTGELF

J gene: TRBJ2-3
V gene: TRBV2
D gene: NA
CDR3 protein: ASRGGGGTDTQY

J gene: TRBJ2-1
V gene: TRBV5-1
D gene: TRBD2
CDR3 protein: ASRDIRGGGNEQF

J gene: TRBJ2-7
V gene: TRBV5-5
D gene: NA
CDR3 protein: ASSLGAEPWQY

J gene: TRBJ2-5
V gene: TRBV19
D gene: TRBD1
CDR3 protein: ASSIRGLMETQY

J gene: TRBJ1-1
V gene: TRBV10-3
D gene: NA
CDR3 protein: AISNRGSDRNTEAF

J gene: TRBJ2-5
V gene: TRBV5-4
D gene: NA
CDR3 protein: ASSQHGTQETQY

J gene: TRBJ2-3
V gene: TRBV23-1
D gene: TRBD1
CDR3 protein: ASSQSGQTSTDTQY

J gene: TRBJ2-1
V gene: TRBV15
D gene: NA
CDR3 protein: ATSSGDGVPGYNEQF

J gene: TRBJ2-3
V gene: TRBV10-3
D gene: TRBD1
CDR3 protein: AISERGQGKSTDTQY

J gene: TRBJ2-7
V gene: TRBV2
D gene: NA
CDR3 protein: ASSAQGGEQY